The T cell receptor beta chain under discussion was sequenced for a study of blood T cell repertoires in COVID-19 (TCRdb year 2020). Describing the broader study: Collaborator samples came from the United States, Italy and Spain and covered acute and convalescent phases of COVID-19. The material from the prospective study consisted of cDNA or gDNA derived from T cells, B-cell-depleted T cells, or PBMCs. Deeply sampled blood TCRbeta repertoires from subjects exposed to, actively infected with, or recovered from COVID-19 were included in the dataset. The repertoires were released in a freely available public database intended as a resource for research on the immune response to SARS-CoV-2. The samples were drawn from the first 160 participants of the ongoing ImmuneRACE study and from under 1,500 subjects provided by 6 global collaborators. Nearly every sample came with metadata listing a de-identified subject ID, COVID-19 status, age in years and sex. Where HLA class I and class II types were available, the types were taken from metadata supplied by the sample provider, not from assay-based typing. Results and caveats for the whole study, not just this receptor: How much clinical and demographic metadata was included differed by source and by participant, and the metadata was provided uncurated.

A second Seattle source provided samples from volunteer blood donors who had recovered from COVID-19. Each collaborating institution followed its own protocols to collect whole blood in K2EDTA tubes. For TCRbeta analysis, collaborators shipped samples in one of three forms: frozen whole blood, isolated PBMCs, or DNA extracted from either of those sample types. TCRbeta CDR3 regions were amplified from genomic DNA using the immunoSEQ Assay, a bias-controlled multiplex PCR. The original methods were these. Nucleated cell counts per sample were estimated from amplification of reference gene primers within the assay. To quantify the absolute abundance of each unique TCRbeta CDR3 rearrangement, sequence reads were collapsed and filtered. For each sample, productive Simpson clonality was calculated as the square root of Simpson's diversity index across productive rearrangements. TCRdb's version of the immuneACCESS table is confined to in-frame rearrangements and falls short of the full clone set. An unresolved V gene accounts for under half of the shortfall where checked; the remainder is of unknown origin. V, J and clone size were drawn from that table, and D and trimming were deduced from the DNA. The sample data list about 270,000 clones, and roughly nine tenths of these were observed just once. The ten largest clones add up to 1.5% to 2% of the sample.

Details on this clone: The antigen this receptor binds is unknown. The record has no base qualities; no much larger clone is one base away.

The V and J ends are trimmed by 5 bases and 7 bases, leaving 20 bases between them. Counted from cysteine to phenylalanine, this CDR3 has 16 amino acids. Here the CDR3 DNA is all that survives: 48 bases in frame from base 1. In the germline V gene, CDR1 corresponds to SGHVS and CDR2 to FQNEAQ. This clonotype was sampled from a woman aged 55-75 years who had recovered from COVID-19. The chain was built from TRBV7-8 and TRBJ2-2; TRBD2 might be the D gene, on 5 matching bases. The source material was peripheral blood. For the CDR3, the sequence is CASSRDPGNRGGELFF. The DNA sequence follows: TGTGCCAGCAGCCGAGACCCCGGGAACAGAGGCGGGGAGCTGTTTTTT. With the portions outside the CDR3 filled from the reference TRBV7-8 and TRBJ2-2 genes, the complete variable region becomes GAGVSQSPRYKVAKRGQDVALRCDPISGHVSLFWYQQALGQGPEFLTYFQNEAQLDKSGLPSDRFFAERPEGSVSTLKIQRTQQEDSAVYLCASSRDPGNRGGELFFGEGSRLTVL.